One sample yielded the 11 T cell receptor beta chains listed below, sequenced in a study of OX40 agonist ivuxolimab in advanced cancers. Clones were read by immunoSEQ multiplex PCR, and TCRdb kept only the in-frame ones, dropping some. This table has about 67,000 clones, about 89% appearing once. The sample in question was CD4+ or CD8+ T cells sorted from blood, obtained in a trial of the OX40 agonist ivuxolimab. These receptors all come from an adult with an advanced solid tumor such as melanoma, head and neck, liver or kidney cancer.

This chain links TRBV27 with TRBJ1-5; D not certain. Germline CDR1 reads MNHEY; CDR2 reads SMNVEV (reference sequence). Trimming took off 4 bases at V and 9 bases at J, with 7 bases between the two ends. There are 11 residues in the CDR3. The CDR3 DNA follows: TGTGCCAGCAGTTCCTCTGGGCCCCAGCATTTT. As protein: CASSSSGPQHF.

The V and J genes are TRBV4-1 and TRBJ2-5; TRBD1 aligns across 7 bases. V lost 4 bases and J lost 0; bases outside the gene matches: 2. The V gene's germline CDR1 is MGHRA and CDR2 YSYEKL. This CDR3 spans 14 amino acids. The DNA for the CDR3 is TGCGCCAGCAGCCGAGGACAGGACCAAGAGACCCAGTACTTC. Translated: CASSRGQDQETQYF.

The V and J genes are TRBV21-1 and TRBJ1-2. TRBV21-1 has pseudogene status. The CDR3 sequence is 14 residues long. CDR3 nucleotide sequence: TGTGCCAGCAGCAAAATAGGACCGCCCTATGGCTACACCTTC. Its translation is CASSKIGPPYGYTF.

The V call is TRBV21-1, the J call TRBJ1-6; whether TRBD1, the table's D call, matches the DNA was not checked. TRBV21-1 is recorded as a pseudogene. This CDR3 is built from 15 residues. Here the CDR3 DNA reads TGTGCCAGCAACGAGACAGGAGTCTGTAATTCACCCCTCCACTTT. Encoded protein: CASNETGVCNSPLHF.

CDR3 residues: CASSPGLGYTF. CDR3 DNA sequence: TGTGCCAGCAGTCCAGGGCTAGGCTACACCTTC. The rearrangement uses TRBV28 and TRBJ1-2; tentatively, D is TRBD1 (5 bases). CDR1 and CDR2 (germline): MDHEN, SYDVKM. Trimming cost V 5 bases and J 8 bases, with 9 bases left between them. The CDR3 has 11 amino acids.

J is TRBJ1-5 and V is TRBV18, with D tentatively TRBD1 (5 bases). Germline values: CDR1 KGHSH, CDR2 LQKENI. The V end was cut by 2 bases, the J end by 6 bases, with 14 bases between. This CDR3 region has 15 residues. The chain's CDR3 is CASSPVQVVGQPQHF. The CDR3 DNA reads TGTGCCAGCTCACCAGTACAGGTAGTGGGTCAGCCCCAGCATTTT.

The V gene is TRBV6-1, the J gene TRBJ2-1; either TRBD1 or TRBD2 may supply D (5 bases each). The CDR3 extends over 12 amino acids. V was trimmed by 5 bases and J by 8 bases, leaving 10 bases between them. The germline gives CDR1 MNHNS, CDR2 SASEGT. Here the CDR3 DNA reads TGTGCCAGCAGTAACGGGGCATATGAGCAGTTCTTC. Amino acids: CASSNGAYEQFF.

CDR3 nucleotide sequence: TGTGCCAGCAGCTTAGTCGGGACAGGGAACACTGAAGCTTTCTTT. This gives the protein CASSLVGTGNTEAFF. The chain couples TRBV7-9 to TRBJ1-1; 8 nucleotides align to TRBD1. From germline, CDR1 is SEHNR and CDR2 FQNEAQ (reference sequence). The CDR3 is 15 amino acids. V lost 1 base and J lost 1; bases outside the gene matches: 2. The complete variable domain, with remaining parts taken from reference TRBV7-9 and TRBJ1-1, reads DTGVSQNPRHKITKRGQNVTFRCDPISEHNRLYWYRQTLGQGPEFLTYFQNEAQLEKSRLLSDRFSAERPKGSFSTLEIQRTEQGDSAMYLCASSLVGTGNTEAFFGQGTRLTVV.

This chain connects TRBV14 to TRBJ2-7; D is undetermined. The CDR3 has 12 residues. Germline loops: CDR1 SGHDN, CDR2 FVKESK. V shed 0 bases and J shed 3 bases, with 3 bases lying between them. CDR3 DNA sequence: TGTGCCAGCAGCCAAGAAAGCTACGAGCAGTACTTC. Amino acid sequence: CASSQESYEQYF.

The genes are TRBV5-1 and TRBJ2-5; perhaps TRBD1 as D (6 bases). Germline-derived CDR1 and CDR2 are SGHRS and YFSETQ. The length of the CDR3 is 14 residues. Trimming stripped 0 bases from V and 9 bases from J, with 15 bases between. The CDR3 coding sequence is TGCGCCAGCAGCTTGGGGCCAGGGGACGGGGCCCAGTACTTC. The encoded protein is CASSLGPGDGAQYF.

This clone has just a few counts. The chain couples TRBV19 to TRBJ2-7, with TRBD1 as a possible D gene (5 bases). Germline V lookup: CDR1 LNHDA, CDR2 SQIVND (reference sequence). V lost 3 bases, J lost 5 bases, and 14 bases lay in between. This CDR3 is 14 amino acids long. The CDR3 DNA reads as TGTGCCAGTAGTATGGGGCAGGGCAACAACGAGCAGTACTTC. Protein: CASSMGQGNNEQYF.